The 23 T cell receptor beta chains presented below share a single source sample, sequenced in a study of identical twins. TCRdb passed the 5' RACE reads through MiXCR, listing each CDR3 protein once. Among about 890,000 distinct CDR3 sequences listed, 10% to 15% were seen once. Another study also made use of these data, one on yellow fever vaccine responses in identical twins.

Sequencing was performed on PBMCs. The receptors originated from a woman between 18 and 29 years old in good health.

This chain links TRBV7-2 with TRBJ2-7; D is uncertain. The germline V gene has CDR1 SGHTA and CDR2 FQGNSA. CDR3 length: 11 amino acids. Deletions cut 5 bases from V and 6 bases from J, with 8 bases between. Here the CDR3 DNA reads TGTGCCAGCAGCCCACAGCGCGAGCAGTACTTC. This codes for CASSPQREQYF.

The chain carries TRBV28 and TRBJ2-7, with TRBD1 identical over 7 bases. In germline, CDR1 is MDHEN, CDR2 SYDVKM. Trimming at V came to 4 bases and at J to 2 bases, leaving 5 bases not matched to a gene. CDR3 length: 14 amino acids. In nucleotides, the CDR3 is TGTGCCAGCAGTTATGGACAGGCGACCTACGAGCAGTACTTC. Protein: CASSYGQATYEQYF.

A few counts support this clonotype. CDR3 sequence (DNA): TGCAGTGCTAGAGTAGGGGGGGGGTACCAAGAGACCCAGTACTTC. It specifies CSARVGGGYQETQYF. The chain carries TRBV20-1 and TRBJ2-5; tentative D call: TRBD2 (7 bases). V lost 1 base and J lost 0, with 12 bases in between. The germline V gene has CDR1 DFQATT and CDR2 SNEGSKA (reference sequence). The CDR3 runs to 15 residues.

The rearrangement uses TRBV11-2 and TRBJ2-1, with TRBD2 identical over 10 bases. J gave up 5 bases and V 0 bases, and 7 bases lay outside the gene matches. Germline values: CDR1 SGHAT, CDR2 FQNNGV. This CDR3 has 17 residues. The CDR3 bases are TGTGCCAGCAGCTTAGATCGGAGTAGCGGGGGGAACAATGAGCAGTTCTTC. Amino acids: CASSLDRSSGGNNEQFF.

The chain combines TRBV20-1 with TRBJ2-1; TRBD2 agrees at 9 bases. V lost 3 bases to trimming and J lost 3 bases; unmatched junction nucleotides: 9. Per the germline V gene, CDR1 is DFQATT and CDR2 is SNEGSKA (reference sequence). The CDR3 is 16 residues long. This CDR3 is CSARPLSSGDYNEQFF. CDR3 bases: TGCAGTGCTAGGCCCCTGTCTAGCGGGGACTACAATGAGCAGTTCTTC.

This clonotype has only a few counts. J is TRBJ2-1 and V is TRBV15, with 9 bases fitting TRBD1. Germline V gene data show CDR1 as LNHNV and CDR2 as YYDKDF (reference sequence). CDR3 size: 16 residues. With V trimmed by 0 bases and J by 8 bases, 8 bases remained unmatched. The CDR3 DNA is TGTGCCACCAGCAGAGATGGGACAGGGATAGGTGATGAGCAGTTCTTC. It encodes CATSRDGTGIGDEQFF.

This clonotype has a handful of counts. The chain employs TRBV12-3 or TRBV12-4 and TRBJ2-6; unclear D gene. V was clipped by 6 bases and J by 4 bases, with 13 bases between them. This CDR3 contains 15 residues. DNA of the CDR3: TGTGCCAGCAGCCATACCACGGAAGGGGCCAACGTCCTGACTTTC. This translates into CASSHTTEGANVLTF.

This clonotype was seen ten or more times. The CDR3 here is CASSLTPWTGTFPGELFF. The CDR3, as DNA: TGTGCCAGCAGCTTAACGCCCTGGACAGGGACATTTCCCGGGGAGCTGTTTTTT. The chain couples TRBV7-3 to TRBJ2-2, with TRBD1 matching 8 bases. CDR1 SGHTA and CDR2 FQGTGA come from the germline V gene. V was pared by 0 bases and J by 6 bases, with 12 bases of the junction left unmatched. The CDR3 is made up of 18 amino acids.

The chain joins TRBV14 to TRBJ1-6, with D perhaps TRBD1 (6 bases). Trimming took off 0 bases at V and 6 bases at J, with 12 bases between the two ends. The CDR3 spans 16 residues. Germline V lookup: CDR1 SGHDN, CDR2 FVKESK. CDR3 bases: TGTGCCAGCAGCCAAGATTGGGCAGGGGTTAATTCACCCCTCCACTTT. This translates into CASSQDWAGVNSPLHF.

This clonotype appeared a few times. The rearrangement uses TRBV29-1 and TRBJ2-2; D gene unclear. This CDR3 region has 13 residues. CDR1 and CDR2 (germline): SQVTM, ANQGSEA. V was shortened by 1 base and J by 2 bases, with 5 bases between the two germline ends. In nucleotides, the CDR3 is TGCAGCGTTGAAGGTGAAAACACCGGGGAGCTGTTTTTT. Protein: CSVEGENTGELFF.

J is TRBJ2-3 and V is TRBV15, with D unclear. CDR3 size: 13 residues. With 5 bases removed from V and 4 bases from J, the gap between germline ends came to 10 bases. Germline-derived CDR1 and CDR2 are LNHNV and YYDKDF (reference sequence). The DNA for the CDR3 is TGTGCCACCAGCGAACCCAGTTCAGATACGCAGTATTTT. It yields the protein CATSEPSSDTQYF. Complete variable domain (other parts from reference TRBV15 and TRBJ2-3): DAMVIQNPRYQVTQFGKPVTLSCSQTLNHNVMYWYQQKSSQAPKLLFHYYDKDFNNEADTPDNFQSRRPNTSFCFLDIRSPGLGDTAMYLCATSEPSSDTQYFGPGTRLTVL.

The chain has TRBV29-1 and TRBJ2-2; D ambiguous. CDR3 length: 15 residues. Per the germline V gene, CDR1 is SQVTM and CDR2 is ANQGSEA. The V end was cut by 4 bases, the J end by 3 bases, with 15 bases between. CDR3 DNA: TGCAGCGTTGGGGTGTCGTCCACTTACACCGGGGAGCTGTTTTTT. This sequence encodes CSVGVSSTYTGELFF.

Only a few counts were recorded for this clonotype. The chain carries TRBV20-1 and TRBJ2-1; the D gene is possibly TRBD1 (6 bases). This CDR3 comprises 15 residues. V lost 1 base and J lost 7, with 17 bases in between. The germline CDR1 and CDR2 sequences are DFQATT and SNEGSKA (reference sequence). The CDR3 is CSARVGIVQGNEQFF. CDR3 DNA sequence: TGCAGTGCTAGAGTAGGAATAGTACAGGGAAATGAGCAGTTCTTC.

This clonotype was recorded a few times. V is TRBV29-1 and J is TRBJ2-1; D may be TRBD1 (5 bases). The CDR3 is 11 residues long. Germline V lookup: CDR1 SQVTM, CDR2 ANQGSEA. The V gene lost 4 bases and the J gene lost 8 bases, with 9 bases spanning the gap. The CDR3 DNA is TGCAGCGTTGGCAGGGATCATGAGCAGTTCTTC. It specifies CSVGRDHEQFF.

This clonotype was seen repeatedly, ten times or more. V gene TRBV28 combines with J gene TRBJ2-7; 9 bases fit TRBD1. CDR1 and CDR2 (germline): MDHEN, SYDVKM. The junction had 3 bases not matched to a gene; V was cut back by 4 bases and J by 5 bases. This CDR3 contains 13 residues. As DNA, the CDR3 is TGTGCCAGCAGTTCCGGGACAGGGAACGAGCAGTACGTC. Encoded protein: CASSSGTGNEQYV.

This chain uses TRBV2 with TRBJ2-2; D call uncertain. This CDR3 spans 14 amino acids. V was shortened by 3 bases and J by 5 bases, with 10 bases between the two germline ends. The germline V gene encodes CDR1 SNHLY and CDR2 FYNNEI. This CDR3 is CASSDRMETGELFF. CDR3 bases: TGTGCCAGCAGTGACAGGATGGAGACCGGGGAGCTGTTTTTT.

This clonotype turned up a few times. This sequence joins TRBV12-3 or TRBV12-4 and TRBJ1-4, with D unclear. The V gene lost 0 bases and the J gene lost 8 bases, with 10 bases spanning the gap. This CDR3 has 14 residues. CDR3 sequence reads: CASSLAGLEEKLFF. CDR3 nucleotide sequence: TGTGCCAGCAGTTTAGCTGGGTTGGAAGAAAAACTGTTTTTT.

This clonotype has a handful of counts. The chain has TRBV3-1 and TRBJ2-5, with TRBD1 matching 7 bases. With V trimmed by 2 bases and J by 6 bases, 12 bases remained unmatched. This CDR3 contains 16 residues. Looked up from germline, CDR1 is LGHDT and CDR2 is YNNKEL (reference sequence). The chain's CDR3 is CASSQNRGLEVKTQYF. The DNA for the CDR3 is TGTGCCAGCAGCCAAAATAGGGGGCTAGAGGTGAAGACCCAGTACTTC.

The chain joins TRBV4-1 to TRBJ2-1, with TRBD2 matching over 7 bases. Germline V CDR1 and CDR2: MGHRA, YSYEKL. V lost 2 bases and J lost 8; bases outside the gene matches: 6. CDR3 length: 14 amino acids. CDR3 in DNA: TGCGCCAGCAGCCAAAAGGCGGGAGCCTATGAGCAGTTCTTC. Translated: CASSQKAGAYEQFF.

This chain joins TRBV12-3 or TRBV12-4 and TRBJ2-5; TRBD2 agrees at 14 bases. Trimming cost V 5 bases and J 5 bases; bases outside gene matches: 4. The CDR3 covers 15 residues. CDR3 nucleotide sequence: TGTGCCAGCAGTCTGGGGACTAGCGGGAGTGAGACCCAGTACTTC. It codes for CASSLGTSGSETQYF.

This clonotype turned up a few times. The chain carries TRBV11-2 and TRBJ1-2; TRBD1 matches at 9 bases. With 3 bases clipped from V and 6 bases from J, the junction kept 5 bases outside the gene matches. This CDR3 has 14 residues. CDR1 and CDR2 from the germline V gene are SGHAT and FQNNGV. The CDR3, as DNA: TGTGCCAGCAGCTTGGGACAGGGAATAGATGGCTACACCTTC. It codes for CASSLGQGIDGYTF.

V is TRBV10-3 and J is TRBJ2-7; 12 bases align to TRBD1. The germline CDR1 and CDR2 sequences are ENHRY and SYGVKD. The CDR3 is 14 amino acids. V lost 7 bases, J lost 4 bases, and 5 bases stayed unmatched. CDR3 protein: CAIKRGQGAYEQYF. CDR3 in DNA: TGTGCCATCAAGAGGGGACAGGGGGCTTACGAGCAGTACTTC.

This chain uses TRBV18 with TRBJ1-3; no firm D call. V lost 6 bases and J lost 0, with 9 bases in between. Per the germline V gene, CDR1 is KGHSH and CDR2 is LQKENI. The CDR3 length is 14 residues. CDR3 sequence (DNA): TGTGCCAGCTCTCGCGAGAGCTCTGGAAACACCATATATTTT. Encoded protein: CASSRESSGNTIYF.